This section outlines one TCR beta chain sequence together with its context. Its antigen is still unknown. One junction end disagrees with the germline gene, perhaps due to a read error. The CDR3 length is 15 residues. The germline CDR1 and CDR2 sequences are DFQATT and SNEGSKA (reference sequence). The data originate from a study of blood T cells in healthy people across ages. Looking at the study overall: About one barcoded beta molecule per two T cells was captured by template switching.

Study observations and caveats: TCR beta diversity per million T cells fell roughly linearly with age.

A second PCR of roughly 7 to 11 cycles used a sample-barcoded 5' primer and a J-beta primer mix. TCRdb re-derived calls from the 5' RACE reads in MiXCR, one entry per CDR3 protein. The table has roughly 1.7 million distinct CDR3 sequences, roughly 32% seen once. The chain recombines TRBV20-1 with TRBJ2-3; D is possibly TRBD1 (5 bases). The sequence derives from a woman under 40 in good health. Sequencing input: blood. CDR3: CSASASAESTGTQYF. The CDR3 DNA is TGCAGTGCTAGTGCCTCGGCGGAGTCCACAGGTACGCAGTATTTT.